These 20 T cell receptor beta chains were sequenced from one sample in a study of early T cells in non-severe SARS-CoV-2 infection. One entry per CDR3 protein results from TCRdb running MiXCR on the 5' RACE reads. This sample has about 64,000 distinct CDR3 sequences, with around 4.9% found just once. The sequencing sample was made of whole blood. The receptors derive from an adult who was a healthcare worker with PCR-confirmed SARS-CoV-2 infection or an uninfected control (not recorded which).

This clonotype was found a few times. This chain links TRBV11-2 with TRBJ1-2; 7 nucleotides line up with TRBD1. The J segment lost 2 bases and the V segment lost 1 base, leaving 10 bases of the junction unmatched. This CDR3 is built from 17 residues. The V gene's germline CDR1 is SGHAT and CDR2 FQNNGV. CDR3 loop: CASSLGYPGQLNYGYTF. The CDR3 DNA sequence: TGTGCCAGCAGCTTAGGATATCCGGGACAGCTAAACTATGGCTACACCTTC.

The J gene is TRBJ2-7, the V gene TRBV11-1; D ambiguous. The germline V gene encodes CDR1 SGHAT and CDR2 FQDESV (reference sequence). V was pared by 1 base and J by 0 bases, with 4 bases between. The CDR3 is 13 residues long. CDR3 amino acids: CASSLEVSYEQYF. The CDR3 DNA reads TGTGCCAGCAGCTTAGAGGTCTCCTACGAGCAGTACTTC.

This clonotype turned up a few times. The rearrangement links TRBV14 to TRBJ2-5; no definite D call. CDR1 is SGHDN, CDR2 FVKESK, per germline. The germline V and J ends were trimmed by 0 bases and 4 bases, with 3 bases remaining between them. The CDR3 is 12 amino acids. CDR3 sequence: CASSQDVETQYF. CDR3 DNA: TGTGCCAGCAGCCAAGATGTAGAGACCCAGTACTTC.

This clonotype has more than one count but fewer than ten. The CDR3 sequence is CASSTRMPPEQYF. The CDR3 bases are TGTGCCAGCAGCACCCGTATGCCTCCCGAGCAGTACTTC. The V call is TRBV7-2, the J call TRBJ2-7, with no clear D. CDR1 is SGHTA and CDR2 is FQGNSA in the germline V gene. This CDR3 has 13 residues. The V end was cut by 5 bases, the J end by 6 bases, with 14 bases between. Supplemented by reference TRBV7-2 and TRBJ2-7, the full variable domain reads GAGVSQSPSNKVTEKGKDVELRCDPISGHTALYWYRQSLGQGLEFLIYFQGNSAPDKSGLPSDRFSAERTGGSVSTLTIQRTQQEDSAVYLCASSTRMPPEQYFGPGTRLTVT.

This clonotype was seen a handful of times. The chain's CDR3 is CSVLNLHPTGQVGELFF. The CDR3 nucleotides are TGCAGCGTTCTGAACCTACATCCGACAGGGCAAGTCGGGGAGCTGTTTTTT. The chain joins TRBV29-1 to TRBJ2-2; 7 positions match TRBD1. The length of the CDR3 is 17 residues. In germline, CDR1 is SQVTM, CDR2 ANQGSEA. Trimming at V came to 5 bases and at J to 7 bases, leaving 19 bases not matched to a gene.

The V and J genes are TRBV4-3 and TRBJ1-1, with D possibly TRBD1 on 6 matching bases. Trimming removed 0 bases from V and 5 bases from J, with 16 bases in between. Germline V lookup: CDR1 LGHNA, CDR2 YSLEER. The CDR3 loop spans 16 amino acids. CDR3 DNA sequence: TGCGCCAGCAGCCAAGATCGGGCAGGGGCCGGGACTGAAGCTTTCTTT. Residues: CASSQDRAGAGTEAFF.

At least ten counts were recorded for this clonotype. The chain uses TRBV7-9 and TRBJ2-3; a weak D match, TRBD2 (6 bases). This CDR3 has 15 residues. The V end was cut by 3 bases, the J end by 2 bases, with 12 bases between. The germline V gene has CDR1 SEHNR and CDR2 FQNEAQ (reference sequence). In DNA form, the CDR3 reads TGTGCCAGCAGCTTGCGGACTACCTACACAGATACGCAGTATTTT. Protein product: CASSLRTTYTDTQYF.

CDR3 coding DNA: TGTGCCAGCAGTTTAGGCCCTGACCGGGGCAGGGAAAGAGCCTACGAGCAGTACTTC. Residues: CASSLGPDRGRERAYEQYF. V usage is TRBV12-3 or TRBV12-4 and J usage is TRBJ2-7; D is possibly TRBD1 or TRBD2 (5 bases each). The CDR3 contains 19 residues. Trimming cost V 1 base and J 2 bases, with 24 bases left between them.

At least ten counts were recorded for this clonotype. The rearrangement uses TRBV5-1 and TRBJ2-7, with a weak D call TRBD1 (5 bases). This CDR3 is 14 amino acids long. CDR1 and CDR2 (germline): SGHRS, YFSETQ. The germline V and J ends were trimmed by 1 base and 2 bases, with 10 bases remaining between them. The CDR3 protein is CASSLLSTAYEQYF. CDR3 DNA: TGCGCCAGCAGCTTGCTTTCGACAGCCTACGAGCAGTACTTC.

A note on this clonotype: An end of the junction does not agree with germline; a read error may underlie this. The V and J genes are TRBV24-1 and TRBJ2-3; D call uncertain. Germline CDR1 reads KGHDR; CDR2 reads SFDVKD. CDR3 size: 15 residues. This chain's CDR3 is CATSDLENGTDSQYF. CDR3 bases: TGTGCCACCAGTGATTTGGAGAACGGCACAGATTCGCAGTATTTT.

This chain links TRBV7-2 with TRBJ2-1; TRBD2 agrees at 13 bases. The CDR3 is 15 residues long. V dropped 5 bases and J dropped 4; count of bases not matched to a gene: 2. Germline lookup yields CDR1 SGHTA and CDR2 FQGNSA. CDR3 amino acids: CASSTGLAGYNEQFF. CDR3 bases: TGTGCCAGCAGCACGGGACTAGCGGGGTACAATGAGCAGTTCTTC.

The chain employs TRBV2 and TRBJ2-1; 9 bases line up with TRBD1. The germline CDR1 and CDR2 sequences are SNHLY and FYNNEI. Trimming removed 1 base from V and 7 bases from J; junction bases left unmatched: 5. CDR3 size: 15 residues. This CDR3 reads CASSEGHRGLNEQFF. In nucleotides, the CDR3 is TGTGCCAGCAGTGAAGGGCACAGGGGGCTGAATGAGCAGTTCTTC.

CDR3 in DNA: TGTGCCAGCAGTTCGGGACTAGCGGGACTCTACGAGCAGTACTTC. As protein: CASSSGLAGLYEQYF. The chain uses TRBV28 and TRBJ2-7; TRBD2 matches 13 bases. With 4 bases clipped from V and 3 bases from J, the junction kept 3 bases outside the gene matches. The length of the CDR3 is 15 residues. Germline V gives CDR1 MDHEN, CDR2 SYDVKM.

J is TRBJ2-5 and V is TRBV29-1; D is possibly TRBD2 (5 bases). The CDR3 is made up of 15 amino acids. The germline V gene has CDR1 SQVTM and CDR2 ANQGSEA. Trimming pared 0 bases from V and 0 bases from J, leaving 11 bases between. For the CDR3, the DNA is TGCAGCGTTGAAGATTCGGGAAATTACCAAGAGACCCAGTACTTC. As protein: CSVEDSGNYQETQYF.

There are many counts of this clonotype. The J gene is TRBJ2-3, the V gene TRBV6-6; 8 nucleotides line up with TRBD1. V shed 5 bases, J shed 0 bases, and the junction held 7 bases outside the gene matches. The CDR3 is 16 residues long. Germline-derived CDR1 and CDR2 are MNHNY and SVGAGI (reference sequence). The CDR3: CASSPQGVGSTDTQYF. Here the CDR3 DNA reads TGTGCCAGCAGTCCACAGGGGGTTGGAAGCACAGATACGCAGTATTTT.

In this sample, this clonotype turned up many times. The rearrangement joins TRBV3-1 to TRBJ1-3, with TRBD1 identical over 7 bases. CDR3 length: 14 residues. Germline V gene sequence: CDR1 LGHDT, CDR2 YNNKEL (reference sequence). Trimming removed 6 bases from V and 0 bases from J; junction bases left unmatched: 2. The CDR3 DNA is TGTGCCAGCAGACAGGGGATCTCTGGAAACACCATATATTTT. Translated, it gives CASRQGISGNTIYF.

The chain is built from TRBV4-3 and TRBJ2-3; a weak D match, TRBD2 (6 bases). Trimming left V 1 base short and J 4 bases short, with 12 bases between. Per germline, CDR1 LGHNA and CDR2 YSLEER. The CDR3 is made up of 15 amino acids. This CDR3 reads CASSQGNAGPDTQYF. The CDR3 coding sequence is TGCGCCAGCAGCCAAGGAAACGCGGGGCCAGATACGCAGTATTTT.

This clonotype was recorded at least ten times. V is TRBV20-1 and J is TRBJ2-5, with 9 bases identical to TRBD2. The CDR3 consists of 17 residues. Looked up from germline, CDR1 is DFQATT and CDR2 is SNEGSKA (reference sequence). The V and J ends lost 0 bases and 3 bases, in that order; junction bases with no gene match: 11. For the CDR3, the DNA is TGCAGTGCTAGAGATCTCATCCCTATAGCGGGAGAAGAGACCCAGTACTTC. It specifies CSARDLIPIAGEETQYF.

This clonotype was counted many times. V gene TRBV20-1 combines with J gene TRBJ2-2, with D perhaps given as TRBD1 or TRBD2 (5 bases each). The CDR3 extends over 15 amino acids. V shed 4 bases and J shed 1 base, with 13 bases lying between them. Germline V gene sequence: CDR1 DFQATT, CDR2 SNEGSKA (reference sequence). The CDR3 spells CSATYGTVNTGELFF. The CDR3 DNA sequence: TGCAGTGCTACGTATGGGACGGTGAACACCGGGGAGCTGTTTTTT.

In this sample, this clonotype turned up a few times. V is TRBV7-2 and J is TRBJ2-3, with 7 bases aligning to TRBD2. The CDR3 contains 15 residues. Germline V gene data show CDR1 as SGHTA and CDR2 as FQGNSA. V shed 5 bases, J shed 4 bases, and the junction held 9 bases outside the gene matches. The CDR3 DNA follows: TGTGCCAGCAGCCCACAGGCAACTAGCGCAGATACGCAGTATTTT. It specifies CASSPQATSADTQYF.